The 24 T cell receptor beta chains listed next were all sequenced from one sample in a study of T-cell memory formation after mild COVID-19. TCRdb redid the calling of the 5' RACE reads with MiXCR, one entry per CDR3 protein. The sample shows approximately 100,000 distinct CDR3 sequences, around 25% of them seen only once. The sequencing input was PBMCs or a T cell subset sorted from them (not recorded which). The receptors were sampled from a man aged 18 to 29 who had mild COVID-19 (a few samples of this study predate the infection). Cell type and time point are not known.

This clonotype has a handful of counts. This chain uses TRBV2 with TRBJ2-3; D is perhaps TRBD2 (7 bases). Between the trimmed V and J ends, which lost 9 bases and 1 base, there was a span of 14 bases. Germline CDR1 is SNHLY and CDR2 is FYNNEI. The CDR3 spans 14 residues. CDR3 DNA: TGTGCCAGAGGGGGGGACTACCGCACAGATACGCAGTATTTT. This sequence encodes CARGGDYRTDTQYF.

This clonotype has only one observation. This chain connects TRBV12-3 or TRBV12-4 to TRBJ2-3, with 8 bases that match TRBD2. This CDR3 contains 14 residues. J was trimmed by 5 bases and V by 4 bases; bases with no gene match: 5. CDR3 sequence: CASSYGGAGDTQYF. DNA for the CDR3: TGTGCCAGCAGTTACGGGGGGGCCGGAGATACGCAGTATTTT.

CDR3 region: CASSQGLDNEQFF. CDR3 coding DNA: TGTGCCAGCAGTCAAGGACTAGACAATGAGCAGTTCTTC. V and J are TRBV6-5 and TRBJ2-1; 7 bases match TRBD2. Germline values: CDR1 MNHEY, CDR2 SVGAGI. After removal of 5 bases from V and 5 bases from J, the junction contained 3 bases not matched to a gene. This CDR3 region has 13 residues.

CDR3: CASNTPRDRGYEQYF. DNA for the CDR3: TGTGCCAGCAATACACCCCGGGACAGGGGGTACGAGCAGTACTTC. The rearrangement links TRBV6-2 or TRBV6-3 to TRBJ2-7, with TRBD1 matching over 11 bases. The CDR3 runs to 15 residues. V was pared by 7 bases and J by 4 bases, with 9 bases of the junction left unmatched. Germline lookup yields CDR1 MNHEY and CDR2 SVGEGT.

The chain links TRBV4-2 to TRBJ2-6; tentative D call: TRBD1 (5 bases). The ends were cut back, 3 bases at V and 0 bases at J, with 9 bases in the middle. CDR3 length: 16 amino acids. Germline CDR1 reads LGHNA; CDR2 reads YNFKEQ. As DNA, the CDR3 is TGTGCCAGCAGCCACCAGGACAACTCTGGGGCCAACGTCCTGACTTTC. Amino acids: CASSHQDNSGANVLTF.

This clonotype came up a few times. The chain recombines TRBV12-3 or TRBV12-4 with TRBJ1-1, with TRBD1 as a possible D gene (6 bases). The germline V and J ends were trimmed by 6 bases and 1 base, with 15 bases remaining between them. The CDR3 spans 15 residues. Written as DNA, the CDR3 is TGTGCCAGCAGCCCCCAGGGGCCCCAGAACACTGAAGCTTTCTTT. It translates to CASSPQGPQNTEAFF.

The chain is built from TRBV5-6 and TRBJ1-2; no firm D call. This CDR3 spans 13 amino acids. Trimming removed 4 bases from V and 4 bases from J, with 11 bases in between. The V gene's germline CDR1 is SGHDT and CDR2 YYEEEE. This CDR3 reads CASSSGPSYGYTF. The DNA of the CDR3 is TGTGCCAGCAGCAGCGGGCCCTCCTATGGCTACACCTTC.

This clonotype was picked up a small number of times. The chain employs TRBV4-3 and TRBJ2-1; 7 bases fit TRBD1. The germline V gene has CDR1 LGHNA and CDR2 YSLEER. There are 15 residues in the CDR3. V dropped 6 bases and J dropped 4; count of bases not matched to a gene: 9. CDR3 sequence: CASSPGTAPYNEQFF. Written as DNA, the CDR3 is TGCGCCAGCAGTCCGGGGACAGCCCCTTACAATGAGCAGTTCTTC.

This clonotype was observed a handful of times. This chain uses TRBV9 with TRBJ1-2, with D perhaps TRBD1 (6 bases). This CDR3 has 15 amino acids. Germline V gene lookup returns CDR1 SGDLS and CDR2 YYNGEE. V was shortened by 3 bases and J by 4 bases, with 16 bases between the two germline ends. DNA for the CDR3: TGTGCCAGCAGCGCTGGGGGGCCGACAGCCTATGGCTACACCTTC. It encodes CASSAGGPTAYGYTF.

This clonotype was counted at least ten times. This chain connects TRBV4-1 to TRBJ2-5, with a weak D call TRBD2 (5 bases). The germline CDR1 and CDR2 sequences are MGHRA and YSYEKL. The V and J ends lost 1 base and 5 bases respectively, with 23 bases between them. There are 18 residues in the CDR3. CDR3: CASSQAEGEGRPGETQYF. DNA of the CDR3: TGCGCCAGCAGCCAAGCTGAGGGTGAGGGCCGCCCCGGCGAGACCCAGTACTTC.

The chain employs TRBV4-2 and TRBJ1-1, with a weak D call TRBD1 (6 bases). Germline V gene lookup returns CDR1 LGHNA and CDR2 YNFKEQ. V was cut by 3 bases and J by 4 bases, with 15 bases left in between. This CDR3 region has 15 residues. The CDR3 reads CASSHATGAGTEAFF. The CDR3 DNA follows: TGTGCCAGCAGCCATGCGACGGGGGCCGGCACTGAAGCTTTCTTT.

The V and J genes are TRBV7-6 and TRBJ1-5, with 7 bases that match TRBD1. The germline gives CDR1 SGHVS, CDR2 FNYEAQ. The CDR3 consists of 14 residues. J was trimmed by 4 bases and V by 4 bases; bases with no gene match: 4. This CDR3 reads CASSSQGWNQPQHF. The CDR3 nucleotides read TGTGCCAGCAGCTCACAGGGGTGGAATCAGCCCCAGCATTTT. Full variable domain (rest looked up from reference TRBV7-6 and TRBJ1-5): GAGVSQSPRYKVTKRGQDVALRCDPISGHVSLYWYRQALGQGPEFLTYFNYEAQQDKSGLPNDRFSAERPEGSISTLTIQRTEQRDSAMYRCASSSQGWNQPQHFGDGTRLSIL.

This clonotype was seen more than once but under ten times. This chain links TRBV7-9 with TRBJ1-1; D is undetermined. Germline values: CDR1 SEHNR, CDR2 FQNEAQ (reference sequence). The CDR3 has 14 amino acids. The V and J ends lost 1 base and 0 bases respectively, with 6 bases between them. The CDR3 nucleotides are TGTGCCAGCAGCTTAGACAGATTGAACACTGAAGCTTTCTTT. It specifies CASSLDRLNTEAFF.

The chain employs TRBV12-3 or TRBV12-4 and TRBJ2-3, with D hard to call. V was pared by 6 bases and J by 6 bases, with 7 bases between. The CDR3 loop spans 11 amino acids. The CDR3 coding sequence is TGTGCCAGCAGCCACCGGGATACGCAGTATTTT. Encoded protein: CASSHRDTQYF.

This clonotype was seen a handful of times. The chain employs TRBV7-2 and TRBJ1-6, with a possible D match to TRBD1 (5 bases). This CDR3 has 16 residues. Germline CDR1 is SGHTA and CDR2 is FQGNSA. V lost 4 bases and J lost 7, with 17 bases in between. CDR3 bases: TGTGCCAGCAGCTCCCTCTCAGGGTACAGGAATTCACCCCTCCACTTT. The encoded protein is CASSSLSGYRNSPLHF.

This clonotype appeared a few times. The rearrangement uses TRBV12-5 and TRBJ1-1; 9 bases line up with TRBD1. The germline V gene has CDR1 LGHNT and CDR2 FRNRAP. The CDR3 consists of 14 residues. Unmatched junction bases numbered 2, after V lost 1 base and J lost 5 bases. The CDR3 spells CASGLGTGVTEAFF. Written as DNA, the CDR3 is TGTGCTAGTGGTTTGGGGACAGGGGTGACTGAAGCTTTCTTT. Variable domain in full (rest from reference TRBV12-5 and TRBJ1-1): DARVTQTPRHKVTEMGQEVTMRCQPILGHNTVFWYRQTMMQGLELLAYFRNRAPLDDSGMPKDRFSAEMPDATLATLKIQPSEPRDSAVYFCASGLGTGVTEAFFGQGTRLTVV.

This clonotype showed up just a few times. In DNA, the CDR3 is TGTGCCAGCAGCTTTAGTCCTCAGGGGGACACTGAAGCTTTCTTT. This encodes CASSFSPQGDTEAFF. This chain uses TRBV7-9 with TRBJ1-1; 7 bases agree with TRBD1. The germline V gene has CDR1 SEHNR and CDR2 FQNEAQ (reference sequence). V shed 3 bases, J shed 3 bases, and the junction held 7 bases outside the gene matches. This CDR3 comprises 15 residues.

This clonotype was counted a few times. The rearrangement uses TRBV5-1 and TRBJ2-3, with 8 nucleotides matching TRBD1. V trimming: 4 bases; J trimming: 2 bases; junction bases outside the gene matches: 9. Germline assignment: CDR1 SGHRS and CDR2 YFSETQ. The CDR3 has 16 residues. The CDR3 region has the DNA TGCGCCAGCAGCGGGACCGGGACAGGAACCACAGATACGCAGTATTTT. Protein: CASSGTGTGTTDTQYF.

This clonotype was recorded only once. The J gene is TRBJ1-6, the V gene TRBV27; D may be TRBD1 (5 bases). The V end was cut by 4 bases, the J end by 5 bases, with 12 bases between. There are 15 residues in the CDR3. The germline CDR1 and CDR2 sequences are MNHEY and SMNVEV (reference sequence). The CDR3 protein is CASSSLGEDNSPLHF. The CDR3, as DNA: TGTGCCAGCAGTTCATTGGGGGAGGATAATTCACCCCTCCACTTT.

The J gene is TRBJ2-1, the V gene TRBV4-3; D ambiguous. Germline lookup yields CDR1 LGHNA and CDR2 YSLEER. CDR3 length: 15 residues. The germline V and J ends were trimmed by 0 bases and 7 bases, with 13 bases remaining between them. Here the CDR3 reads CASSQDPGASNEQFF. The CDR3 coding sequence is TGCGCCAGCAGCCAAGATCCGGGCGCGTCGAATGAGCAGTTCTTC.

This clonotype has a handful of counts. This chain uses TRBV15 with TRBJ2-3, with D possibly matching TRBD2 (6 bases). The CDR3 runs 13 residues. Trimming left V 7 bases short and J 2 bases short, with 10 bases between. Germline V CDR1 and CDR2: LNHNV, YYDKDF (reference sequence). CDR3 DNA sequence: TGTGCCACCAATGCGGGGTTCACAGATACGCAGTATTTT. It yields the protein CATNAGFTDTQYF. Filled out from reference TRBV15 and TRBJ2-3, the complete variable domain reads DAMVIQNPRYQVTQFGKPVTLSCSQTLNHNVMYWYQQKSSQAPKLLFHYYDKDFNNEADTPDNFQSRRPNTSFCFLDIRSPGLGDTAMYLCATNAGFTDTQYFGPGTRLTVL.

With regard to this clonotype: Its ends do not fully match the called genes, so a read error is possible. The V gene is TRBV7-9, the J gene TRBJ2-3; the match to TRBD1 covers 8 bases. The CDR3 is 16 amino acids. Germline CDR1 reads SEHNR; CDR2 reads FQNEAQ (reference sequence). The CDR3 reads CGSSFNPGQATDTQYF. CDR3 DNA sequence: TGTGGCAGCAGCTTCAATCCGGGACAGGCCACAGATACGCAGTATTTT.

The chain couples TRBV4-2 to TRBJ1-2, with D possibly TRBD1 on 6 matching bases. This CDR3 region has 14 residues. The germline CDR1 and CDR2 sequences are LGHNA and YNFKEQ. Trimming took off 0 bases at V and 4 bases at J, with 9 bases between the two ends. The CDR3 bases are TGTGCCAGCAGCCAAGAGGACAGACTCTATGGCTACACCTTC. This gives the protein CASSQEDRLYGYTF.

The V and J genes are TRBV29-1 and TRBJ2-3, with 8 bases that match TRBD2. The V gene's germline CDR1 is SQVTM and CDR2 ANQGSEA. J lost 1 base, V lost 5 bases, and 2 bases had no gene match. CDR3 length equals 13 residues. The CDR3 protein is CSVFGGGTDTQYF. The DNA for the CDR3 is TGCAGCGTTTTCGGGGGGGGCACAGATACGCAGTATTTT.